The TCR beta chain under discussion was sequenced for a study of cytomegalovirus exposure and HLA in healthy donors. Broader study findings: Several V segments, TRBV6-2 and TRBV6-3 among them, could not be told apart and were dropped. Information on immune exposure was restricted to one variable (CMV serostatus). Most TCR beta V segments were productive about 87% or about 30% of the time in an earlier analysis. HLA alleles showed associations with some 17,000 TCR beta sequences in a later analysis, at a 0.05 false discovery rate.

Looked up from germline, CDR1 is MGHRA and CDR2 is YSYEKL. The CDR3 sequence is 16 residues long. The V end lost 1 base, the J end lost 1 base, and 13 bases lay between the germline ends. The PCR employed 60 Vbeta primers together with 13 Jbeta primers. The method was immunoSEQ multiplex PCR; TCRdb's version includes in-frame clones alone and lacks a portion of them. The table records about 83,000 clones, about four fifths of them present only once. This clone was seen only a few times. Its antigen is not known. The TCR sequence derives from a man aged 18 to 30 in good health and CMV-seropositive. Specimen: PBMCs. The chain carries TRBV4-1 and TRBJ1-1; maybe TRBD1 (6 bases). The CDR3 sequence is CASSQVRAGQNTEAFF. The DNA for the CDR3 is TGCGCCAGCAGCCAAGTTCGAGCGGGACAGAACACTGAAGCTTTCTTT.